A single sample gave rise to the 5 T cell receptor beta chains below, sequenced in a study of CXCR3-negative and CXCR3-positive naive CD8 T cells. Via 5' RACE with UMI labels, TRB cDNA libraries were prepared. TCRdb processed the 5' RACE reads again and assigns one entry to each CDR3 protein, with no DNA. Here the sample table reports fewer than 9,500 distinct CDR3 sequences. Sequenced: naive CXCR3- CD8+ T cells from blood. The subset denotes: CD45RO-CCR7+CD27+CD95- naive CD8+ T cells lacking CXCR3 (TNR3-). These receptors were collected from a human donor in good health. Some clones in this sample may be carry-over from other donors' samples.

The chain has TRBV7-9 and TRBJ2-3; lacking DNA, the TRBD1 call made by TCRdb goes unchecked. The germline V gene has CDR1 SEHNR and CDR2 FQNEAQ (reference sequence). The CDR3 has 16 residues. The CDR3 here is CASSLAFAPSRDTQYF.

This clonotype is medium-sized by frequency. The rearrangement links TRBV28 to TRBJ1-4. The CDR3 consists of 16 residues. The germline V gene encodes CDR1 MDHEN and CDR2 SYDVKM. CDR3 protein: CASSLGPSVANEKLFF. The full variable domain, in which reference TRBV28 and TRBJ1-4 provide the parts outside the CDR3, is DVKVTQSSRYLVKRTGEKVFLECVQDMDHENMFWYRQDPGLGLRLIYFSYDVKMKEKGDIPEGYSVSREKKERFSLILESASTNQTSMYLCASSLGPSVANEKLFFGSGTQLSVL.

This clonotype shows up as medium-sized by frequency. This rearrangement joins TRBV4-1 to TRBJ2-1; absent DNA, TCRdb's TRBD2 call cannot be checked. There are 15 residues in the CDR3. The germline V gene encodes CDR1 MGHRA and CDR2 YSYEKL. CDR3 residues: CASRSSGGSYNEQFF.

By frequency, this clonotype registers medium-sized. The chain is built from TRBV20-1 and TRBJ2-2. The CDR3 is 12 amino acids. Germline loops: CDR1 DFQATT, CDR2 SNEGSKA (reference sequence). This CDR3 is CSAVLGSGELFF.

This chain's CDR3 is CSVDGGLTQETQYF. The chain employs TRBV29-1 and TRBJ2-5; TCRdb designates TRBD2, a call that cannot be tested without DNA. Germline loops: CDR1 SQVTM, CDR2 ANQGSEA. The CDR3 sequence is 14 residues long.